This T cell receptor beta chain was sequenced during a study of cytomegalovirus exposure and HLA in healthy donors. General study findings and limits: The classifier was said to identify cytomegalovirus status with high specificity and sensitivity.

Use of 60 Vbeta and 13 Jbeta primers characterized the PCR. Profiling relied on immunoSEQ multiplex PCR, and the TCRdb table lists in-frame clones only, not all of them. The sample shows approximately 180,000 clones, 65% to 75% of them seen only once. For this clone: Its antigen is unidentified.

The germline V and J ends were trimmed by 0 bases and 1 base, with 9 bases remaining between them. This CDR3 is 15 amino acids long. CDR1 and CDR2 from the germline V gene are SEHNR and FQNEAQ (reference sequence). The sequenced sample consisted of PBMCs. The genes are TRBV7-9 and TRBJ1-2; possible D gene TRBD1, 5 bases. This receptor was obtained from a human donor in good health. CDR3 in amino acids: CASSLATGGNYGYTF. The DNA for the CDR3 is TGTGCCAGCAGCTTAGCCACCGGGGGTAACTATGGCTACACCTTC.